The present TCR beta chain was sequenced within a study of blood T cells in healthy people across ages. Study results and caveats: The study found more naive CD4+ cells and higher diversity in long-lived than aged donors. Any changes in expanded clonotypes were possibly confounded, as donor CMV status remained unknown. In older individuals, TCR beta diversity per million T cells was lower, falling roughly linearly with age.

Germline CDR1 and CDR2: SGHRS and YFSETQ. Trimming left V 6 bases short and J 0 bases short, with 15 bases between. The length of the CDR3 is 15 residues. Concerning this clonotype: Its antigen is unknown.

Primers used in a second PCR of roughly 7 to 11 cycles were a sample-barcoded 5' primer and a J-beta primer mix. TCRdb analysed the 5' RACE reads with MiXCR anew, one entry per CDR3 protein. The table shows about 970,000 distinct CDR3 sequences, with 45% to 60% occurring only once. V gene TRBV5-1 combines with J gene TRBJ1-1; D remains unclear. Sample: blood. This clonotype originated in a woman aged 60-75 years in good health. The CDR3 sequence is CASKKTGPMNTEAFF. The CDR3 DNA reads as TGCGCCAGCAAGAAGACTGGACCTATGAACACTGAAGCTTTCTTT.